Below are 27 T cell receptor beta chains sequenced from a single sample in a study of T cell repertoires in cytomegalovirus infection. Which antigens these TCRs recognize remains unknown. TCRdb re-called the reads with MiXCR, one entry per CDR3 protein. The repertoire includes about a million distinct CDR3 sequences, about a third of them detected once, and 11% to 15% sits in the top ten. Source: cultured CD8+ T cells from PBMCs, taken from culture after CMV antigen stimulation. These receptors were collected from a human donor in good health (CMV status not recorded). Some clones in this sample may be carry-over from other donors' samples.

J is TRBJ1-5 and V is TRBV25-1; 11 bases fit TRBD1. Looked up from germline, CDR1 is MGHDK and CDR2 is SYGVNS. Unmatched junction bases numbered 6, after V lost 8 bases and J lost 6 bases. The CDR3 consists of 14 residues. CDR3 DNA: TGTGCCAGCGGCGCCGGGACAGGGGGTCAGCCCCAGCATTTT. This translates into CASGAGTGGQPQHF.

The CDR3 coding sequence is TGTGCCAGCAGGGACCCGGCCCTCACAGATACGCAGTATTTT. Protein sequence: CASRDPALTDTQYF. This chain links TRBV25-1 with TRBJ2-3; D gene ambiguous. The CDR3 is 14 residues long. Trimming took 6 bases from V and 2 from J, leaving 12 bases between them. Germline V lookup: CDR1 MGHDK, CDR2 SYGVNS.

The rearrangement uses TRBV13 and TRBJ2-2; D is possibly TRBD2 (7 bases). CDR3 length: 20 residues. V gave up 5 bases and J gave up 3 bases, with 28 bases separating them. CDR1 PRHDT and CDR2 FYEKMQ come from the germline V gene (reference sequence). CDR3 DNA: TGTGCCAGCAGCGCGCCGAGGGGGGGAGGGACGTCGATTGACACCGGGGAGCTGTTTTTT. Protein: CASSAPRGGGTSIDTGELFF.

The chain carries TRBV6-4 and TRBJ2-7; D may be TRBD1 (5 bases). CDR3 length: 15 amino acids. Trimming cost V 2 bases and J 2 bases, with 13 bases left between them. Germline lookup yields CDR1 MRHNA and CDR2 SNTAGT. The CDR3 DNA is TGTGCCAGCAGTGACCCTCAGGGTGATACCTACGAGCAGTACGTC. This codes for CASSDPQGDTYEQYV.

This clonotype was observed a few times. CDR3 in DNA: TGTGCCAGCAGTTACGGGACACCTGAAGCTTTCTTT. Amino acids: CASSYGTPEAFF. The chain carries TRBV6-2 or TRBV6-3 and TRBJ1-1; the D gene is possibly TRBD1 (6 bases). V was trimmed by 2 bases and J by 6 bases, leaving 7 bases between them. This CDR3 spans 12 amino acids. Germline V gene data show CDR1 as MNHEY and CDR2 as SVGEGT.

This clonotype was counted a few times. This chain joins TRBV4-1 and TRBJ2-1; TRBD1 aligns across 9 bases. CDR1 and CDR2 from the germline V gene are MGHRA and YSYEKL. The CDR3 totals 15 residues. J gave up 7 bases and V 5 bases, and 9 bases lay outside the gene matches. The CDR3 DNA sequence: TGCGCCAGCAGCTTACGTTCCGGGACAGGGAATGAGCAGTTCTTC. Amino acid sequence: CASSLRSGTGNEQFF.

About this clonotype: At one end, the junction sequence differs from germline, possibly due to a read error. This CDR3 reads CASSFGDMNTDAFF. The DNA of the CDR3 is TGTGCCAGCAGCTTCGGGGATATGAACACTGATGCTTTCTTT. The V call is TRBV7-4, the J call TRBJ1-1; the D is unclear. This CDR3 is 14 amino acids long. From germline, CDR1 is SGHVT and CDR2 SQSDAQ.

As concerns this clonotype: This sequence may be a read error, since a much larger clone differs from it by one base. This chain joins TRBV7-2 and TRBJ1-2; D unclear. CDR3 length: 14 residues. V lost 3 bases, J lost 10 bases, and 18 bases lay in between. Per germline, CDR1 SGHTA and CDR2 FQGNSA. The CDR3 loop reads CASSFSLKPDDYTF. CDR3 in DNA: TGTGCCAGCAGCTTTTCCCTTAAACCGGATGACTACACCTTC.

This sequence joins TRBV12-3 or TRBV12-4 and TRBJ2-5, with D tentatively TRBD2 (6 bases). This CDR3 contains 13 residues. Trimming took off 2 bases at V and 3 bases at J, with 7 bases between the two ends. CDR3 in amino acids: CASSLPSEETQYF. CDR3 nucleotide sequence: TGTGCCAGCAGTTTACCTAGCGAAGAGACCCAGTACTTC.

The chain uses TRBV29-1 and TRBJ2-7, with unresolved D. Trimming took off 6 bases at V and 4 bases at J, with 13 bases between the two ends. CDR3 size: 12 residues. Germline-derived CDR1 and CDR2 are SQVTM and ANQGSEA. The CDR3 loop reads CSVVERRYEQYF. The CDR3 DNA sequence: TGCAGCGTGGTTGAAAGGCGATACGAGCAGTACTTC.

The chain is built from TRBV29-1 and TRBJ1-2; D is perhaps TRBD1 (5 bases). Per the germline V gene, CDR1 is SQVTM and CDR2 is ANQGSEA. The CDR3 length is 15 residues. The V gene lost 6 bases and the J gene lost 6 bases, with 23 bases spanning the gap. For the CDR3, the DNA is TGCAGCGTGCCCGCCGTGGGGCGGGGGACTAATGGCTACACCTTC. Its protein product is CSVPAVGRGTNGYTF.

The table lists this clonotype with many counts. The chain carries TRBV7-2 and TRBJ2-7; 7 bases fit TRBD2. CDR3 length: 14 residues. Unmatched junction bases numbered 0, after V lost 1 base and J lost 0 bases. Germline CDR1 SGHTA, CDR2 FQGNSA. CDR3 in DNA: TGTGCCAGCAGCTTAGAGCGGGGCTCCTACGAGCAGTACTTC. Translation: CASSLERGSYEQYF.

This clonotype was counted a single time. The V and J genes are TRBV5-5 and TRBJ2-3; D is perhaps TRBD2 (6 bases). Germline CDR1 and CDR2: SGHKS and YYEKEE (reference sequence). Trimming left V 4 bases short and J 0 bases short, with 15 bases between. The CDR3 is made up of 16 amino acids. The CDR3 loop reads CASSPRDFSSTDTQYF. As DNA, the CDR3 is TGTGCCAGCAGCCCACGGGACTTCTCAAGCACAGATACGCAGTATTTT.

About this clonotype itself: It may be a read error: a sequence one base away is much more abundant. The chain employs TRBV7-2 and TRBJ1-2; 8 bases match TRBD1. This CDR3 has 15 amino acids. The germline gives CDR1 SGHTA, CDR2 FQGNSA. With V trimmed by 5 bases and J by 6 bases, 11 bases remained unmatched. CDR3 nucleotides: TGTACCAGCAGCCTAAGACCGGGACAGGAGGATGGCTACACCTTC. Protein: CTSSLRPGQEDGYTF.

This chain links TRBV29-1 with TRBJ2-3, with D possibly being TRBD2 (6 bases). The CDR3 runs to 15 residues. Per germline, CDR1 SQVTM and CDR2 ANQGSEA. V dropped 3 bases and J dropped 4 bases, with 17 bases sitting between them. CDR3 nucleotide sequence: TGCAGCGTTGACTCGATCGGGGAGCGGGCAGATACGCAGTATTTT. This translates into CSVDSIGERADTQYF.

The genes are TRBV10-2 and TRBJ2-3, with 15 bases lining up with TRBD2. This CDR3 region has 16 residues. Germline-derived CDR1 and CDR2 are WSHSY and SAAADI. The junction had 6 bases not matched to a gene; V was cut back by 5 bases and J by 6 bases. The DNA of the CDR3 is TGCGCCAGCAGTCCTGGGACTAGCGGGGGGTGGGATACGCAGTATTTT. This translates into CASSPGTSGGWDTQYF.

CDR3: CASSPPGTTQANYGYTF. The CDR3 nucleotides are TGTGCCAGCAGCCCACCGGGGACCACACAGGCTAACTATGGCTACACCTTC. The genes are TRBV28 and TRBJ1-2, with TRBD1 as a possible D gene (5 bases). V gave up 6 bases and J gave up 0 bases, with 20 bases separating them. Germline CDR1 MDHEN, CDR2 SYDVKM. The CDR3 runs to 17 residues.

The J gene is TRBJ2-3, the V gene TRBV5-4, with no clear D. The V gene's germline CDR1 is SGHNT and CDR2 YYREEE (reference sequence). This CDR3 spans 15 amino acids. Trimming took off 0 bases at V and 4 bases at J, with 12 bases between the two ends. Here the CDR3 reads CASSLGDHIPDTQYF. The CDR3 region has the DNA TGTGCCAGCAGCTTGGGAGACCACATCCCAGATACGCAGTATTTT.

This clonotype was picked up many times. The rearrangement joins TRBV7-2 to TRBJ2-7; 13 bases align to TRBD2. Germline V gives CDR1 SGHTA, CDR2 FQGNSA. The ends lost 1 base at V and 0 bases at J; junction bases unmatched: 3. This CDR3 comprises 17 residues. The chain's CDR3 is CASSLGGLAGSSYEQYF. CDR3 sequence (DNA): TGTGCCAGCAGCTTAGGGGGACTAGCGGGGTCCTCCTACGAGCAGTACTTC.

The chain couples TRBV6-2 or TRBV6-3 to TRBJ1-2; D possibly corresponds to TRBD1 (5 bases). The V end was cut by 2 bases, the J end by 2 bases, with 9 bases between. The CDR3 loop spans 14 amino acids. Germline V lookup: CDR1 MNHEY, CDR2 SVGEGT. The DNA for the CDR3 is TGTGCCAGCAGTTACATCGGGGCAAACTATGGCTACACCTTC. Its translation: CASSYIGANYGYTF.

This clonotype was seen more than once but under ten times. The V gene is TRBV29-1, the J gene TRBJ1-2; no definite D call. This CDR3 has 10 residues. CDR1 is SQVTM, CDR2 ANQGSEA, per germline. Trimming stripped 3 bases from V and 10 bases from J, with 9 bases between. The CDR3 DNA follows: TGCAGCGTTGAGCAGCCGGCCTACACCTTC. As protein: CSVEQPAYTF.

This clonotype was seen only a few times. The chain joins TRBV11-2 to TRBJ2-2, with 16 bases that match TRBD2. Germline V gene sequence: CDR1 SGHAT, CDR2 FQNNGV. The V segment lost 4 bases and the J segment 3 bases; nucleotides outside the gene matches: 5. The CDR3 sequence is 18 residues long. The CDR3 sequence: CASSWGLAGGLYTGELFF. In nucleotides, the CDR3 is TGTGCCAGCAGCTGGGGACTAGCGGGGGGGTTGTACACCGGGGAGCTGTTTTTT.

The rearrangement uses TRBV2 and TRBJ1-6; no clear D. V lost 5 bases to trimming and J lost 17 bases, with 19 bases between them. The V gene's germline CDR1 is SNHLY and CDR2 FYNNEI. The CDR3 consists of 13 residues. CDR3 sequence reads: CASSIAVFFVFHF. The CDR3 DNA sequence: TGTGCCAGCAGTATAGCCGTTTTCTTCGTCTTCCACTTT.

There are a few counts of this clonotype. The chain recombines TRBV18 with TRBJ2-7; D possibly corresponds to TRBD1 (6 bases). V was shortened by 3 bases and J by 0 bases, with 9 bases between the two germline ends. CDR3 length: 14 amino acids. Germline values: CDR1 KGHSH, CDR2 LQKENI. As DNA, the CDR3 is TGTGCCAGCTCACCGGGACATTACTCCTACGAGCAGTACGTC. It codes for CASSPGHYSYEQYV.

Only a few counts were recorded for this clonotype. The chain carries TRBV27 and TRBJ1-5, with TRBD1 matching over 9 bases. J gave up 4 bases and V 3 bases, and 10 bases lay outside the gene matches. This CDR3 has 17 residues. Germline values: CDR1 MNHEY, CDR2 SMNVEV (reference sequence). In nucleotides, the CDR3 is TGTGCCAGCAGTTTTTCCCCTGCCGGGACAGGGAATCAGCCCCAGCATTTT. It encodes CASSFSPAGTGNQPQHF.

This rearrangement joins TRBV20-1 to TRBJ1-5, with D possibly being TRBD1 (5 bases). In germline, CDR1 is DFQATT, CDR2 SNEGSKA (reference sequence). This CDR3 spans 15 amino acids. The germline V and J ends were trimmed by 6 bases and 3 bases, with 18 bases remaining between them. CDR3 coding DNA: TGCAGTGCGTCATCATACCGACAGTTCAATCAGCCCCAGCATTTT. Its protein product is CSASSYRQFNQPQHF.

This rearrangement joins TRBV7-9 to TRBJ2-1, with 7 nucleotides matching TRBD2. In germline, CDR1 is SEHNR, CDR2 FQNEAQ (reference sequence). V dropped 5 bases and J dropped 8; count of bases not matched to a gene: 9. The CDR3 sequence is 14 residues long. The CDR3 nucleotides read TGTGCCAGCAGCACTAGCGCCTCAAGGGATGAGCAGTTCTTC. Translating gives CASSTSASRDEQFF.